This is a list of T cell receptor beta chains from one sample in a study of beta chain features in type 1 diabetes. The protocol was immunoSEQ multiplex PCR, while the TCRdb copy is restricted to in-frame clones and leaves out a portion. Of fewer than 650,000 clones in the sample, about 16% are singletons; the top ten hold around 0.1%. Sample: naive CD4+ T cells from blood. The receptors here all came from a man younger than 35 in good health. CDR3s include the opening cysteine and the closing phenylalanine or tryptophan.

TRBV27,CASSLTTSGFDEQFF
TRBV18,CASSPRGYEQYF
TRBV7-2,CASSLARDPEKLFF
TRBV7-2,CASSLSRAGSETQYF
TRBV6-5,CASSYGRPAGANVLTF
TRBV5-1,CASRRDSYEQYF
TRBV15,CATSRDRQGVDLFF
TRBV5-6,CASSLIGLAGGTDTQYF
TRBV14,CASSHLGASYEQYF
TRBV28,CASSRIRVGNSPLHF
TRBV29-1,CSVVGWTVNTEAFF
TRBV19,CASSIQRRQPQHF
TRBV4-2,CASSSDRLGSGANVLTF
TRBV7-9,CASSYASGRATDTQYF
TRBV10-3,CAISEPSGSGYNEQFF
TRBV5-4,CASSLPGLALADTQYF
TRBV6-1,CASTTGLGDTQYF
TRBV7-2,CASVRGVTGGAPFF
TRBV19,CASSRDRGTEAFF
TRBV4-1,CASSQSPGQPYGYTF
TRBV12-5,CASGLVLGAVTDTQYF
TRBV19,CASSIPSNYGYTF
TRBV4-1,CASSQGGFRNTEAFF
TRBV10-3,CAMSSGASADTQYF
TRBV28,CASSLATPGNTIYF
TRBV6-1,CASRTPGLGTEAFF
TRBV5-4,CASSRTNTGELFF
TRBV7-2,CASSLESRGGQPQHF
TRBV5-4,CASSSGTSGRTKDTQYF
TRBV9,CASSVGTGGSNTEAFF
TRBV7-8,CASSLGAGTGFKQYF
TRBV23-1,CASSHFGGLAGGDNEQFF
TRBV18,CASSRETGDKLFF
TRBV4-1,CASSHLDGGSNQPQHF
TRBV5-1,CASSSLPKVGNTIYF
TRBV2,CASRPDGYSNQPQHF
TRBV6-6,CASSYSRQGTYGYTF
TRBV19,CASQGADTQYF
TRBV7-6,CASSRQSTYEQYF
TRBV2,CPPSRGRGTEAFF
TRBV15,CATSRDSRGGYGYTF
TRBV7-6,CAGSLSGANVLTF